This entry concerns a single T cell receptor (beta chain). These data belong to a study of blood T cell repertoires in COVID-19. Study summary: Collection of acute and convalescent COVID-19 samples took place in the United States, Italy and Spain. Sample material is recorded as cDNA or gDNA derived from T cells, B-cell-depleted T cells, or PBMCs.

In the original processing: Amplification with reference gene primers provided the estimates of nucleated cell counts. Sequenced by immunoSEQ multiplex PCR; TCRdb stores in-frame clones only, minus some. That table gives V, J and clone size, and the DNA gave D and trimming. The sample records just under 65,000 clones, around 82% being singletons. Per germline, CDR1 DFQATT and CDR2 SNEGSKA (reference sequence). The CDR3 sequence is 11 residues long. V lost 4 bases, J lost 6 bases, and 1 base stayed unmatched. Seattle researchers signed up patients amid active infection and tracked them longitudinally. This receptor was obtained from a man in his 60s with COVID-19, enrolled during active disease. The J gene is TRBJ2-3, the V gene TRBV20-1, with 7 bases fitting TRBD2. The specimen sequenced was peripheral blood. As DNA, the CDR3 is TGCAGTGCTACCGGGGGGGATACGCAGTATTTT. It codes for CSATGGDTQYF.